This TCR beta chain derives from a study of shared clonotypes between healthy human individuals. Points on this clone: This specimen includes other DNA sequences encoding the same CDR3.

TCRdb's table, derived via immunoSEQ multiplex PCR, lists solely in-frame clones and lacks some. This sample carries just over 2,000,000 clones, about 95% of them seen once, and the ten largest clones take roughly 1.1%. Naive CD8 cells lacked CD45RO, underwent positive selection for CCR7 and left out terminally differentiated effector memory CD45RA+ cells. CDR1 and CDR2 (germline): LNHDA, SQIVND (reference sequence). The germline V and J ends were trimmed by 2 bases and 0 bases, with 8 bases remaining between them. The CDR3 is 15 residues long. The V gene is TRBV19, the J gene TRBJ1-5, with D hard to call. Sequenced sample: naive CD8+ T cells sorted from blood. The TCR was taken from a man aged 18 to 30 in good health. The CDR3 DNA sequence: TGTGCCAGTAGTATAAACGGATATAGCAATCAGCCCCAGCATTTT. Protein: CASSINGYSNQPQHF.